The rows below give T cell receptor beta chains drawn from one sample of a study of blood T cells in healthy people across ages. TCRdb re-called the 5' RACE reads through MiXCR, storing one row per CDR3 protein. The sample consists of approximately 1,700,000 distinct CDR3 sequences, approximately 40% of them appearing once. Sequenced: blood. The receptors were gathered from a human donor in good health. Each CDR3 is given with its conserved first and last residue. The order of the fields is clone size, J gene, D gene, V gene, CDR3 DNA, CDR3 protein. D genes are given only for firm matches. A clone size is listed for some rows: how often the clone was seen (once, few, many), or a class if it is expanded.

>-|TRBJ2-7|TRBD1|TRBV6-1
TGTGCCAGCAGTGAAAGGTGGACAGGGGAGTACTTC
CASSERWTGEYF
>few|TRBJ2-7|-|TRBV20-1
TGCAGTGCTCGCCGGGACGCCCTCTACGAGCAGTACTTC
CSARRDALYEQYF
>-|TRBJ2-1|-|TRBV10-3
TGTGCCATCAACCCCGGGATAGGGTTTCACAATGAGCAGTTCTTC
CAINPGIGFHNEQFF
>few|TRBJ2-1|-|TRBV7-2
TGTGCCAGCAGCTTCGCCCAATACAATGAGCAGTTCTTC
CASSFAQYNEQFF
>many|TRBJ2-7|-|TRBV5-6
TGTGCCAGCAGCTTGGATCTGGCAGAGCTGTACGAGCAGTACTTC
CASSLDLAELYEQYF
>-|TRBJ2-7|TRBD1|TRBV12-3/TRBV12-4
TGTGCCAGCAGTTTAGCGACAGGGAGCGAGCAGTACTTC
CASSLATGSEQYF
>-|TRBJ2-4|-|TRBV27
TGTGCCAGCAGTTTATCGACGGGGGAGGAGAAGCAGTACTTC
CASSLSTGEEKQYF
>many|TRBJ1-1|-|TRBV9
TGTGCCAGCAGCGATGCAGGGATGACTGAAGCTTTCTTT
CASSDAGMTEAFF
>-|TRBJ2-1|-|TRBV7-9
TGTGCCAGCAAAGAGGGGGAGTACAATGAGCAGTTCTTC
CASKEGEYNEQFF
>many|TRBJ1-5|-|TRBV12-3/TRBV12-4
TGTGCCAGCAGCTTATCAACAGGGAACCAGCCCCAGCATTTT
CASSLSTGNQPQHF
>-|TRBJ1-5|-|TRBV6-6
TGTGCCAGCAGTTGGAGGGGAAATCAGCCCCAGCATTTT
CASSWRGNQPQHF
>-|TRBJ2-5|-|TRBV29-1
TGCAGCGCCTCCCTGGTCGGTGGCCCCGATGGGACCCAGTACTTC
CSASLVGGPDGTQYF
>-|TRBJ1-4|-|TRBV12-3/TRBV12-4
TGTGCCAGCAGTTTCGGTATAGCAGCTAATGAAAAACTGTTTTTT
CASSFGIAANEKLFF
>few|TRBJ1-1|-|TRBV6-2/TRBV6-3
TGTGCCAGCAGTTACGACTATGAATCCGGGGGCTTGACTGAAGCTTTCTTT
CASSYDYESGGLTEAFF
>-|TRBJ1-3|-|TRBV5-1
TGCGCCACTTCGACAGGCTCTGGAAACACCATATATTTT
CATSTGSGNTIYF
>few|TRBJ2-1|TRBD1|TRBV7-9
TGTGCCAGCAGCCGGACAGGGGCCTCCTACAATGAGCAGTTCTTC
CASSRTGASYNEQFF
>-|TRBJ1-5|TRBD1|TRBV5-6
TGTGCCAGCAGCTTTGGACAGGCCGAACAGCCCCAGCATTTT
CASSFGQAEQPQHF
>few|TRBJ2-1|-|TRBV5-5
TGTGCCAGCAGCCAGCAGGCAAGAAATGAGCAGTTCTTC
CASSQQARNEQFF
>many|TRBJ2-1|-|TRBV20-1
TGCAGTGCTAGAGGGGATTACAATGAGCAGTTCTTC
CSARGDYNEQFF
>-|TRBJ2-3|TRBD2|TRBV4-2
TGTGCCAGCAGCCCTAACGCCCCCTATAGCGGGGGGGGACTCACAGATGCGCAGTATTTT
CASSPNAPYSGGGLTDAQYF
>few|TRBJ2-2|TRBD1|TRBV29-1
TGCAGCGGGAGGACAGGGATTGAGGCCGGGGAGCTGTTTTTT
CSGRTGIEAGELFF
>few|TRBJ2-7|-|TRBV4-1
TGCGCCAGCAGCCACGTCGGAGTCGGGGCAGCCTACGAGCAGTACTTC
CASSHVGVGAAYEQYF
>once|TRBJ1-5|-|TRBV20-1
TGCAGTGCCCTGGATCCGAATCAGCCCCAGCATTTT
CSALDPNQPQHF
>few|TRBJ2-5|-|TRBV7-9
TGTGCCAGCAGCTTACGCGGACAGTCCCAAGAGACCCAGTACTTC
CASSLRGQSQETQYF
>few|TRBJ2-1|TRBD2|TRBV12-3/TRBV12-4
TGTGCCAGCAGTTTAAGAGCGGGGGGGCAAATTCGGGACAATGAGCAGTTCTTC
CASSLRAGGQIRDNEQFF
>few|TRBJ2-7|-|TRBV29-1
TGCAGCGTTAGGGGGATCGGTGGCGAGCAGTACTTC
CSVRGIGGEQYF